This TCR beta chain was retrieved from a study of shared clonotypes between healthy human individuals (dated by TCRdb to 2018 to 2021). In terms of the full investigation: Two women and a few men aged 18 to 49 years were included in the cohort. Between about 0.94 and 8.9 billion PBMCs per donor were obtained by leukapheresis. To increase sequencing depth and limit assay-specific biases, different laboratories used diverse techniques to prepare libraries and sequence TCR repertoires. To estimate repertoire size and how much clonotypes are shared between individuals, the study performed deep sequencing of blood TCR repertoires from a handful of healthy adults. For each donor, three plates each were used for CD4 naive and CD4 memory, two plates were used for CD8 naive, and one plate was used for CD8 memory.

The CDR3, from cysteine to phenylalanine, totals 14 residues. The sequence is cut down to CDR3 DNA, 42 bases in frame from base 1. CDR1 and CDR2 (SNHLY, FYNNEI) derive from the germline V gene. The germline ends are 12 bases apart after V is trimmed by 3 bases and J by 6 bases. The full study reports these points: Pairwise subsampling led to the expectation that sequencing depth would affect the degree of clonotype sharing among donors. Naive subsets generally had larger estimated clonotype richness than memory subsets. Only blood was sampled, and tissue TCR repertoires likely differ from those in blood. Rarefaction of sorted-subset datasets indicated incomplete sequencing despite the large sequencing depth. Across a few donors, around 5% of naive CD4, roughly 3.8% of naive CD8, 2.3% of memory CD4, and under 0.45% of memory CD8 clonotypes were shared. Compared with non-shared clonotypes, the clonotypes found in all four sorted-subset donors had higher generation probabilities. Because the study included only a small number of donors, the genetic and exposure-history diversity represented was limited.

CD8 naive samples were obtained by positive selection for CCR7 among CD45RO-negative cells, yielding a CD45RA+CCR7+ population from which TemRA cells were excluded. The donors were healthy, HIV-negative adults with no recently reported acute infections or vaccinations. All donors were Caucasian adults living in Nashville, Tennessee, USA. After blood collection by leukapheresis, PBMCs were isolated using Ficoll-Histopaque density gradient centrifugation and then cryopreserved in the vapor phase of liquid nitrogen. Purity and quantity of every magnetically sorted T cell population were checked by analytical flow cytometry. Genomic DNA was isolated from every sorted fraction and measured by UV absorbance on a Nanodrop 2000c. To note about this clone: This receptor's antigen is unknown. The input lacks base qualities; no much larger clone sits a single base away.

Using the deep immunoSEQ assay, multiplex PCR amplified TCR CDR3 regions from genomic DNA. Genomic DNA extracted from each cell subset was distributed evenly over all wells of several immunoSEQ 96-well plates, and each plate served as one replicate. For sorted subsets, around 200 ng genomic DNA, equal to 30,000 to 35,000 T cell genomes, was loaded into each replicate PCR. The purified libraries were quantified using a Qubit 3.0 fluorometer, sized with a Bioanalyzer 2100, and then quantified again using the KAPA Library Quantification kit. Every immunoSEQ 96-well plate was sequenced on a dedicated single-read 150-cycle Illumina NextSeq 550 flow cell. Per the original workflow: Because the immunoSEQ output held only junctional sequences and lacked quality scores, the filtering could not match the filtering applied to full-length reads. Sequences were annotated with PyIR, a Python wrapper for IgBLAST v1.9, and V/J genes and CDR3 were assigned using IMGT germline references. Reads were removed for weak V/J assignments (E-value above 1e-6), missing CDR3, stop codons, out-of-frame junctions, or ambiguous translated residues. V3J clonotypes were defined as sequences sharing an identical inferred V gene, J gene, and CDR3 amino acid sequence. To compute the percentage overlap between repertoires, the number of shared unique clonotypes was divided by the size of the smaller repertoire. Three approaches were used to assess repertoire richness: RTK rarefaction, the Chao1 estimator, and Recon v2.1 estimates of unobserved clonotypes. Generation probabilities for all TCRbeta clonotypes obtained by the gDNA method from a few donors were computed using OLGA. TCRdb retrieved this table from immuneACCESS and kept in-frame rearrangements only. Not all clones are present; in checked studies, unresolved V genes account for under half, and no reason is known for the remainder. V and J calls and clone size follow that table, whereas D and trimming were derived from the DNA. The sample table shows roughly 550,000 clones, and 95% are seen once. 0.085% to 0.11% of the sample belongs to the ten largest clones.

This clonotype was sampled from a young woman in good health. Sequenced input: naive CD8+ T cells sorted from blood. In the paper's terms, the cell subset or site label means: CD45RA+CCR7+. The chain couples TRBV2 to TRBJ1-5; the best D guess is TRBD1, with 6 bases matching. The CDR3 region has the sequence CASSEGGGSQPQHF. At the DNA level, the sequence is TGTGCCAGCAGTGAGGGTGGGGGCAGTCAGCCCCAGCATTTT.